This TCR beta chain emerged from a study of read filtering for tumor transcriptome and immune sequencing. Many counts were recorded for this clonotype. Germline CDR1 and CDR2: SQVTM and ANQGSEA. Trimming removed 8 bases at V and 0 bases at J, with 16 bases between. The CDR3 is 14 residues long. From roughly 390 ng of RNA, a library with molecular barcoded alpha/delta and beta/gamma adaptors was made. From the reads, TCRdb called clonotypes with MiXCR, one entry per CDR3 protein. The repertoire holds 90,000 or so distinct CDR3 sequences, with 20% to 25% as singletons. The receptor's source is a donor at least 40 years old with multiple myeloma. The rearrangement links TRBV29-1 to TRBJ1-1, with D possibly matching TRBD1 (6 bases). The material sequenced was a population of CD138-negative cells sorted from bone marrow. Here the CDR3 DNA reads TGCAGCCCTTCCCGGAGGGGGGTGAACACTGAAGCTTTCTTT. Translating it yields CSPSRRGVNTEAFF.